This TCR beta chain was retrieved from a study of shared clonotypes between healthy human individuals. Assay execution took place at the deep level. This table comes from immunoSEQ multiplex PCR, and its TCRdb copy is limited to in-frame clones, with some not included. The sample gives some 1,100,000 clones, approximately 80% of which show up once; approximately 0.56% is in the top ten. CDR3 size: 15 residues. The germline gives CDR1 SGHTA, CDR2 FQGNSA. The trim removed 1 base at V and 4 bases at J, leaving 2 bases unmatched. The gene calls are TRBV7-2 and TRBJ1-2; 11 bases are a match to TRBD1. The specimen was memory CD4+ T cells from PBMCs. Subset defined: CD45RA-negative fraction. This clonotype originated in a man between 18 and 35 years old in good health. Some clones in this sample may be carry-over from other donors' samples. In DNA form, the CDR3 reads TGTGCCAGCAGCTTAGACGGGACAGGGGGCTATGGCTACACCTTC. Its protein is CASSLDGTGGYGYTF.